The TCR beta chain under discussion was sequenced for a study of beta chain features in type 1 diabetes. Sorted CD4+ subsets: naive, central memory, regulatory, stem cell-like memory (CD45RO/CCR7/CD25/CD127/CD95/CD27 panel). As every portion of the isolated RNA was reverse transcribed, the sequencing read expressed TCRB transcripts. The assay was immunoSEQ multiplex PCR, and TCRdb's table has in-frame clones only and misses some. The sample carries under 150,000 clones, around 8.8% recorded once. Germline values: CDR1 SNHLY, CDR2 FYNNEI. The V and J ends lost 8 bases and 4 bases, in that order; junction bases with no gene match: 6. The CDR3 consists of 13 residues. About this clone itself: Its antigen is still unknown. Other DNA sequences in this sample translate to the same CDR3.

Study results and caveats: TCRB CDR3 length was moderately but significantly reduced in all four CD4+ subsets of Type 1 diabetes patients. Whether HLA type influences TCRB rearrangement remained unresolved here. VDJ junctions in type 1 diabetes patients carried more deletions and fewer insertions. For cells with high TCR expression, cDNA sequencing could yield over-representation.

The receptor was derived from a man aged 25-40 years with type 1 diabetes. The J gene is TRBJ2-5, the V gene TRBV2; TRBD1 matches at 8 bases. The sequenced sample was central memory CD4+ T cells from blood. CDR3 sequence reads: CASGGQGGETQYF. The CDR3 DNA reads TGTGCCAGCGGAGGACAGGGTGGAGAGACCCAGTACTTC.